This entry describes one TCR beta chain. The antigen is undetermined. This entry belongs to a study of T cell responses to AZD1222 COVID-19 vaccine. Regarding the study as a whole: Donors were mostly white British, more females; clonal diversity possibly underestimated. Sampling captured repertoires only after the peak T cell response.

CDR3 length equals 15 residues. Trimming left V 3 bases short and J 6 bases short, with 17 bases between. Germline V CDR1 and CDR2: SGHTS, YDEGEE. TCRdb's table, derived via immunoSEQ multiplex PCR, lists solely in-frame clones and lacks some. The sample gives 92,000 or so clones, 89% of which show up once; roughly 5% is in the top ten. The sequence derives from an adult who received the AZD1222 COVID-19 vaccine. The genes are TRBV5-8 and TRBJ2-3; D is perhaps TRBD1 or TRBD2 (5 bases each). Sequenced here: peripheral blood, sampled 28 days after the second AZD1222 dose. The CDR3 reads CASSSDRGASDTQYF. The CDR3 DNA reads TGTGCCAGCAGCTCAGACAGAGGGGCATCGGATACGCAGTATTTT.